These 27 T cell receptor beta chains originate from one sample sequenced in a study of blood T cell repertoires in COVID-19 (dated by TCRdb to 2020 to 2021). Receptors were amplified or captured by the immunoSEQ multiplex PCR assay. Drawn from immuneACCESS, this table holds only the in-frame rearrangements with V and J called that TCRdb kept. Clones are partly lost; checked studies trace under half to an unresolved V gene and leave the rest unexplained. The sample includes approximately 53,000 clones, with about 88% observed a single time. Together, the top ten hold around a quarter of the sample. The specimen sequenced was peripheral blood. The receptor source for this set is a human donor in a cohort sampled during active COVID-19.

V is TRBV28 and J is TRBJ2-7, with D tentatively TRBD1 (5 bases). V lost 5 bases, J lost 2 bases, and 10 bases lay in between. The CDR3 extends over 13 amino acids. Germline V gene data show CDR1 as MDHEN and CDR2 as SYDVKM. The CDR3 region has the DNA TGTGCCAGCAGTCAAGACAGCCCCTACGAGCAGTACTTC. Translating gives CASSQDSPYEQYF.

This sequence joins TRBV11-3 and TRBJ1-1; 8 bases match TRBD1. This CDR3 is built from 12 residues. V lost 8 bases to trimming and J lost 1 base; unmatched junction nucleotides: 0. Germline CDR1 and CDR2: SGHNT and YENEEA. In nucleotides, the CDR3 is TGTGCCAGCGGGACAGGGAACACTGAAGCTTTCTTT. It specifies CASGTGNTEAFF. Full variable domain (outside the CDR3, taken from reference TRBV11-3 and TRBJ1-1): EAGVVQSPRYKIIEKKQPVAFWCNPISGHNTLYWYLQNLGQGPELLIRYENEEAVDDSQLPKDRFSAERLKGVDSTLKIQPAELGDSAVYLCASGTGNTEAFFGQGTRLTVV.

This sequence joins TRBV9 and TRBJ1-2; D is uncertain. V was trimmed by 3 bases and J by 5 bases, leaving 14 bases between them. The CDR3 consists of 14 residues. Germline CDR1 and CDR2: SGDLS and YYNGEE. Here the CDR3 reads CASSANAAGYGYTF. CDR3 DNA sequence: TGTGCCAGCAGCGCCAACGCCGCGGGGTATGGCTACACCTTC.

The chain combines TRBV7-9 with TRBJ1-2; 10 nucleotides match TRBD1. V lost 6 bases to trimming and J lost 3 bases; unmatched junction nucleotides: 7. The CDR3 loop spans 15 amino acids. Per the germline V gene, CDR1 is SEHNR and CDR2 is FQNEAQ (reference sequence). The CDR3 loop is CASRPSGTGDYGYTF. The CDR3 nucleotides read TGTGCCAGCAGGCCCTCCGGGACAGGGGACTATGGCTACACCTTC.

The chain recombines TRBV25-1 with TRBJ1-1; D may be TRBD1 (5 bases). V dropped 8 bases and J dropped 1 base, with 14 bases sitting between them. Germline CDR1 MGHDK, CDR2 SYGVNS. The CDR3 is made up of 14 amino acids. CDR3 nucleotides: TGTGCCAGCCGAAGGGGCAGGCCGAACACTGAAGCTTTCTTT. Protein sequence: CASRRGRPNTEAFF.

The chain carries TRBV25-1 and TRBJ1-2; tentative D call: TRBD1 (5 bases). V dropped 5 bases and J dropped 9 bases, with 13 bases sitting between them. The length of the CDR3 is 12 residues. The V gene's germline CDR1 is MGHDK and CDR2 SYGVNS. The CDR3 is CASSPGGGSYTF. Here the CDR3 DNA reads TGTGCCAGCAGTCCTGGGGGGGGAAGCTACACCTTC.

The rearrangement joins TRBV24-1 to TRBJ2-2, with TRBD2 matching over 8 bases. The CDR3 length is 16 residues. V shed 5 bases and J 6 bases; nucleotides not matched to a gene: 10. Germline CDR1 reads KGHDR; CDR2 reads SFDVKD. In DNA, the CDR3 is TGTGCCACCAGTGCCCCGGGAGGGCCCCTCGCCGGGGAGCTGTTTTTT. Residues: CATSAPGGPLAGELFF.

V is TRBV11-2 and J is TRBJ2-3, with no clear D. Trimming removed 5 bases at V and 0 bases at J, with 21 bases between. CDR3 size: 18 residues. The germline V gene encodes CDR1 SGHAT and CDR2 FQNNGV. The CDR3 sequence is CASSKPLAGGVSTDTQYF. DNA for the CDR3: TGTGCCAGCAGCAAACCCCTGGCCGGCGGAGTTAGCACAGATACGCAGTATTTT.

This sequence joins TRBV15 and TRBJ2-2; 7 nucleotides align to TRBD1. Germline CDR1 is LNHNV and CDR2 is YYDKDF (reference sequence). This CDR3 region has 16 residues. Trimming at V came to 3 bases and at J to 6 bases, leaving 10 bases not matched to a gene. The CDR3, as DNA: TGTGCCACCAGCAGCGAGGGGACAGTGTTGGCCGGGGAGCTGTTTTTT. It specifies CATSSEGTVLAGELFF.

This sequence joins TRBV5-6 and TRBJ1-2, with 7 bases identical to TRBD1. CDR3 length equals 17 residues. Trimming cost V 2 bases and J 1 base; bases outside gene matches: 11. Germline-derived CDR1 and CDR2 are SGHDT and YYEEEE. CDR3 nucleotide sequence: TGTGCCAGCAGCTTTGGAATTAGGGGGACAGATAACTATGGCTACACCTTC. This gives the protein CASSFGIRGTDNYGYTF.

The V and J genes are TRBV5-1 and TRBJ1-1; D is unresolved. The CDR3 covers 13 residues. V shed 2 bases and J shed 1 base, with 6 bases lying between them. Germline CDR1 SGHRS, CDR2 YFSETQ. CDR3 DNA: TGCGCCAGCAGCTTACCGGGGAACACTGAAGCTTTCTTT. It codes for CASSLPGNTEAFF.

This chain connects TRBV15 to TRBJ2-3; 9 bases fit TRBD2. Germline loops: CDR1 LNHNV, CDR2 YYDKDF (reference sequence). The V and J ends lost 1 base and 3 bases, in that order; junction bases with no gene match: 11. This CDR3 spans 18 amino acids. CDR3 sequence reads: CATSRGGTSGWRTDTQYF. The CDR3 region has the DNA TGTGCCACCAGCAGAGGAGGCACTAGCGGGTGGAGGACAGATACGCAGTATTTT.

The rearrangement joins TRBV9 to TRBJ2-7, with D tentatively TRBD2 (6 bases). The CDR3 runs 14 residues. Germline V gives CDR1 SGDLS, CDR2 YYNGEE. V was clipped by 2 bases and J by 2 bases, with 11 bases between them. This CDR3 is CASSVRSGPYEQYF. The CDR3 DNA follows: TGTGCCAGCAGCGTCCGTAGCGGACCCTACGAGCAGTACTTC.

V and J are TRBV5-1 and TRBJ2-7; D call uncertain. The CDR3 is 11 amino acids. Germline lookup yields CDR1 SGHRS and CDR2 YFSETQ. The V and J ends lost 8 bases and 9 bases respectively, with 15 bases between them. CDR3 in DNA: TGCGCCAGTCCCCGCCGCTGCGGGCAGTACGTC. Protein sequence: CASPRRCGQYV.

The gene calls are TRBV3-1 (or the pseudogene TRBV3-2) and TRBJ2-2, with 12 positions matching TRBD2. This CDR3 has 19 residues. In germline, CDR1 is LGHDT, CDR2 YNNKEL (reference sequence). V was pared by 4 bases and J by 3 bases, with 12 bases of the junction left unmatched. The CDR3 region is CASSPRLAGDIAHTGELFF. CDR3 bases: TGTGCCAGCAGCCCTAGACTAGCGGGGGATATAGCGCACACCGGGGAGCTGTTTTTT.

This CDR3 is CASSHLLQGENTEAFF. In DNA, the CDR3 is TGTGCCAGCAGCCATCTACTACAGGGGGAGAACACTGAAGCTTTCTTT. V and J are TRBV14 and TRBJ1-1, with 8 bases lining up with TRBD1. The CDR3 runs 16 residues. V dropped 3 bases and J dropped 1; count of bases not matched to a gene: 7. CDR1 SGHDN and CDR2 FVKESK come from the germline V gene.

The rearrangement links TRBV5-8 to TRBJ2-2; 8 bases map to TRBD2. CDR3 length equals 17 residues. Looked up from germline, CDR1 is SGHTS and CDR2 is YDEGEE. The trim removed 1 base at V and 5 bases at J, leaving 10 bases unmatched. Written as DNA, the CDR3 is TGTGCCAGCAGCTTGAAGGAGGGGGTAGCGGGAACCGGGGAGCTGTTTTTT. Encoded protein: CASSLKEGVAGTGELFF.

The rearrangement uses TRBV19 and TRBJ1-2; 10 bases map to TRBD1. Looked up from germline, CDR1 is LNHDA and CDR2 is SQIVND (reference sequence). The CDR3 spans 14 residues. V gave up 7 bases and J gave up 2 bases; unmatched junction bases: 4. CDR3 loop: CASNQDRGNYGYTF. For the CDR3, the DNA is TGTGCCAGTAATCAGGACAGGGGGAACTATGGCTACACCTTC.

This clone appeared a single time. The chain couples TRBV18 to TRBJ2-1, with 9 nucleotides matching TRBD1. This CDR3 contains 13 residues. The V gene end was trimmed by 2 bases and the J gene end by 14 bases; junction bases not matched to a gene: 7. Germline V gives CDR1 KGHSH, CDR2 LQKENI. DNA for the CDR3: TGTGCCAGCTCACCAGTCCAGGACAGGGGAGAGTTCTTC. Protein: CASSPVQDRGEFF.

J is TRBJ2-7 and V is TRBV15; 10 bases are shared with TRBD1. CDR1 is LNHNV and CDR2 is YYDKDF in the germline V gene (reference sequence). V trimming: 5 bases; J trimming: 5 bases; junction bases outside the gene matches: 6. The CDR3 is made up of 14 amino acids. The CDR3 protein is CATSLDRGLDEQYF. In DNA form, the CDR3 reads TGTGCCACCAGCTTAGACAGGGGGCTGGACGAGCAGTACTTC.

This clone was counted a single time. The chain carries TRBV24-1 and TRBJ1-2, with a weak D call TRBD1 (6 bases). CDR3 length: 17 amino acids. V lost 3 bases and J lost 3, with 19 bases in between. Germline CDR1 reads KGHDR; CDR2 reads SFDVKD. The CDR3 loop is CATSDGMGGAEDYGYTF. CDR3 nucleotides: TGTGCCACCAGTGATGGGATGGGGGGGGCAGAGGACTATGGCTACACCTTC.

The chain recombines TRBV30 with TRBJ2-1; TRBD1 agrees at 11 bases. This CDR3 is 13 amino acids long. Germline V gene data show CDR1 as GTSNPN and CDR2 as SVGIG (reference sequence). V trimming: 0 bases; J trimming: 16 bases; junction bases outside the gene matches: 8. In DNA form, the CDR3 reads TGTGCCTGGAGTGTCTCGACGGGACAGGGGGGCTTCTTC. As protein: CAWSVSTGQGGFF.

CDR3 sequence: CASSLTTGGTSGNNEQFF. CDR3 DNA sequence: TGTGCCAGCAGCTTAACGACAGGTGGGACTAGCGGGAATAATGAGCAGTTCTTC. The chain uses TRBV7-2 and TRBJ2-1; TRBD2 aligns across 13 bases. V was pared by 2 bases and J by 7 bases, with 11 bases of the junction left unmatched. CDR3 size: 18 residues. Germline CDR1 reads SGHTA; CDR2 reads FQGNSA. Complete variable domain (other parts from reference TRBV7-2 and TRBJ2-1): GAGVSQSPSNKVTEKGKDVELRCDPISGHTALYWYRQSLGQGLEFLIYFQGNSAPDKSGLPSDRFSAERTGGSVSTLTIQRTQQEDSAVYLCASSLTTGGTSGNNEQFFGPGTRLTVL.

CDR3 residues: CAISEASGQTYEQYF. The CDR3 DNA sequence: TGTGCCATCAGTGAGGCCTCGGGACAGACCTACGAGCAGTACTTC. V and J are TRBV10-3 and TRBJ2-7, with TRBD1 matching 7 bases. CDR1 is ENHRY, CDR2 SYGVKD, per germline. J was trimmed by 2 bases and V by 2 bases; bases with no gene match: 6. The CDR3 is 15 residues long.

The chain recombines TRBV4-2 with TRBJ1-5; no clear D gene. Germline V gene sequence: CDR1 LGHNA, CDR2 YNFKEQ. Trimming removed 4 bases at V and 2 bases at J, with 15 bases between. The CDR3 contains 16 residues. CDR3: CASSPQGRIGNQPQHF. CDR3 sequence (DNA): TGTGCCAGCAGCCCCCAAGGCAGGATTGGCAATCAGCCCCAGCATTTT.

The sample holds a few counts of this clone. J is TRBJ2-7 and V is TRBV12-5; 9 bases match TRBD1. CDR1 and CDR2 from the germline V gene are LGHNT and FRNRAP. With V trimmed by 10 bases and J by 3 bases, 7 bases remained unmatched. This CDR3 is 13 amino acids long. In DNA form, the CDR3 reads TGTGCTATAGGACAGGGGTACATCTACGAGCAGTACTTC. Its translation: CAIGQGYIYEQYF.

The table lists this clone with a count of one. The chain combines TRBV23-1 with TRBJ2-1; D is perhaps TRBD1 (6 bases). TRBV23-1 is recorded as an ORF, its role being uncertain. The ends were cut back, 0 bases at V and 3 bases at J, with 30 bases in the middle. This CDR3 is built from 22 residues. CDR3 sequence reads: CASSQSQLGGDLLRGNYNEQFF. In nucleotides, the CDR3 is TGCGCCAGCAGTCAATCTCAACTTGGGGGCGATCTACTTCGGGGCAACTACAATGAGCAGTTCTTC.